The rows below give T cell receptor beta chains drawn from one sample of a study of human T cells and chemical hapten exposure. TCRdb independently ran MiXCR on the RACE reads; one entry per CDR3 protein. The table shows tens of thousands of distinct CDR3 sequences, with roughly a tenth occurring only once. This specimen consisted of whole blood, obtained in connection with sensitization to the hapten diphenylcyclopropenone (DPC). These receptors were taken from a man aged 25 to 40 with alopecia areata. Some clones in this sample may be carry-over from other donors' samples. Both conserved end residues are part of each CDR3. A D gene is named only where the DNA matches it firmly. Size is stated for part of the rows, as once, few or many counts, or as a class when the clone is expanded.

>TRBJ1-4|TRBV7-2|many|NA
TGTGCCAGCAGCTTAGGTTTGAGGACTGGCAATGAAAAACTGTTTTTT
CASSLGLRTGNEKLFF
>TRBJ1-1|TRBV29-1|NA|TRBD1
TGCAGCGTTGGGACAGGGAGGCCTGAAGCTTTCTTT
CSVGTGRPEAFF
>TRBJ1-5|TRBV28|few|TRBD1
TGTGCCAGCACTCTCCGGGACAGGGTACGCAATCAGCCCCAGCATTTT
CASTLRDRVRNQPQHF
>TRBJ2-1|TRBV7-3|many|NA
TGTGCCAGCAGCTTCGGCTTAACGGCCTACAATGAGCAGTTCTTC
CASSFGLTAYNEQFF
>TRBJ2-5|TRBV11-2|NA|NA
TGTGCCAGCCGGGGACCGACGTCGGCGGAGACCCAGTACTTC
CASRGPTSAETQYF
>TRBJ1-2|TRBV4-2|NA|NA
TGTGCCAGCAGCCAAGATCGGGGGGGCTATGGCTACACCTTC
CASSQDRGGYGYTF
>TRBJ2-1|TRBV11-3|few|NA
TGTGCCAGCAGCCCGGACTATTTCTACAATGAGCAGTTCTTC
CASSPDYFYNEQFF
>TRBJ2-7|TRBV13|many|NA
TGTGCCAGCAGCTTCGGGCGGCTGGCCTACGAGCAGTACTTC
CASSFGRLAYEQYF
>TRBJ2-7|TRBV7-7|many|TRBD1
TGTGCCAGCAGCGAGGGACAGGTGGGGAAGGAGCAGTACTTC
CASSEGQVGKEQYF
>TRBJ2-2|TRBV12-3/TRBV12-4|many|NA
TGTGCCAGCAGTTTATTGGATAACACCGGGGAGCTGTTTTTT
CASSLLDNTGELFF
>TRBJ2-1|TRBV6-2/TRBV6-3|NA|TRBD2
TGTGCCAGCAGTCGGGGGGGGCGCCCGACCCCCTACAATGAGCAGTTCTTC
CASSRGGRPTPYNEQFF
>TRBJ2-7|TRBV18|many|TRBD1
TGTGCCAGCTCACCACTCGGACAGGGGTACGAGCAGTACTTC
CASSPLGQGYEQYF
>TRBJ2-7|TRBV7-8|NA|TRBD2
TGTGCCAGCAGCTCCCTGCGGGAGGCCTACGAGCAGTACTTC
CASSSLREAYEQYF
>TRBJ1-1|TRBV3-1|NA|TRBD1
TGTGCCAGCAGCCCAGGACAGGGGGCTACGGCTTTCTTT
CASSPGQGATAFF
>TRBJ2-1|TRBV7-9|many|TRBD2
TGTGCCAGCAGCCCCAGCGGGCTAGCGGGTTCCGGTGAGCAGTTCTTC
CASSPSGLAGSGEQFF
>TRBJ2-1|TRBV9|NA|NA
TGTGCCAGCAGCGTAGGGTCAGAGCAGTTCTTC
CASSVGSEQFF
>TRBJ2-6|TRBV6-6|many|TRBD1
TGTGCCAGCAGTCTCGTCAGGGGGACAGGGGGCTTTGGGGCCAACGTCCTGACTTTC
CASSLVRGTGGFGANVLTF
>TRBJ1-1|TRBV5-1|few|NA
TGCGCCAGCAGCTTTCTAAGGAACACTGAAGCTTTCTTT
CASSFLRNTEAFF
>TRBJ1-5|TRBV30|many|TRBD1
TGTGCCTGGAGTGGGACAGGACGCAATCAGCCCCAGCATTTT
CAWSGTGRNQPQHF
>TRBJ2-4|TRBV20-1|NA|TRBD2
TGCAGTGCAGGTAGCGGGAGTCTAGCCAAAAACATTCAGTACTTC
CSAGSGSLAKNIQYF
>TRBJ1-1|TRBV2|few|NA
TGTGCCAGCATGATCAGGGGTGGCACTGAAGCTTTCTTT
CASMIRGGTEAFF
>TRBJ2-2|TRBV5-4|NA|NA
TGTGCCAGCAGCTTGGCAGTTAAATCGAACACCGGGGAGCTGTTTTTT
CASSLAVKSNTGELFF
>TRBJ2-3|TRBV7-2|few|TRBD2
TGTGCCAGCAGCTTAGCGCAGGCGGGAGCCCGCACAGATACGCAGTATTTT
CASSLAQAGARTDTQYF
>TRBJ1-6|TRBV5-1|many|NA
TGCGCCAGCAGCCCGGAGATGACTTCACCCCTCCACTTT
CASSPEMTSPLHF
>TRBJ1-5|TRBV18|few|NA
TGTGCCAGCTCACCAGGGACTAGCAATCAGCCCCAGCATTTT
CASSPGTSNQPQHF